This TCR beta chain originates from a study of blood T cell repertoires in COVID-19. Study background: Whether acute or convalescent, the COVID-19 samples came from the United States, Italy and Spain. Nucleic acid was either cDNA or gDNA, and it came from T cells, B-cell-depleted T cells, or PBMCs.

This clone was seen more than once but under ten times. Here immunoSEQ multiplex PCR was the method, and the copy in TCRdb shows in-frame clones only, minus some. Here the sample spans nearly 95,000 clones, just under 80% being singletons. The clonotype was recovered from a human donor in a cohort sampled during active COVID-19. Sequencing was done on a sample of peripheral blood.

The CDR3 nucleotides are TGTGCCAGCAGCTTAGCCGGACCCGCGGGGGAGGGCTACGAGCAGTACTTC. It codes for CASSLAGPAGEGYEQYF. The chain joins TRBV7-9 to TRBJ2-7; TRBD2 matches 7 bases. The germline V gene has CDR1 SEHNR and CDR2 FQNEAQ (reference sequence). CDR3 size: 17 residues. With 0 bases clipped from V and 3 bases from J, the junction kept 11 bases outside the gene matches.